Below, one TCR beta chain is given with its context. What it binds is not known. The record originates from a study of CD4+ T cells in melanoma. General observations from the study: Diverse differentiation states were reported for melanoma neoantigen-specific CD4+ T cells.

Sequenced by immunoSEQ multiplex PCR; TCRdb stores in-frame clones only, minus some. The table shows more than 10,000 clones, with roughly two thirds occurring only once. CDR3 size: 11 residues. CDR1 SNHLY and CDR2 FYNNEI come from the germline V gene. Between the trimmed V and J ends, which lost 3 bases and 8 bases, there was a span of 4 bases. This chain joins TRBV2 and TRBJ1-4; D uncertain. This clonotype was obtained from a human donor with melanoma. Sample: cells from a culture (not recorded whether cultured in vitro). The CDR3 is CASSDWEKLFF. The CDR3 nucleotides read TGTGCCAGCAGTGATTGGGAAAAACTGTTTTTT.